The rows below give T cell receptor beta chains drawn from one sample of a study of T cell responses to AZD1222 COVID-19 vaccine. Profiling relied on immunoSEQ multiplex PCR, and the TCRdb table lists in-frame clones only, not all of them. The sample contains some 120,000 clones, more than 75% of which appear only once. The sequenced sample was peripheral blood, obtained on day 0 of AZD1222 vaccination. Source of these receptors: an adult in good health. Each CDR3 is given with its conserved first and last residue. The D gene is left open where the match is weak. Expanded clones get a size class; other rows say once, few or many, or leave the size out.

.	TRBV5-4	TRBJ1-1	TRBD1	CASRGDRAVPEAFF	TGTGCCAGCAGGGGGGACAGGGCGGTGCCTGAAGCTTTCTTT
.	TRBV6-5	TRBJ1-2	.	CASSSPHRSGYTF	TGTGCCAGCAGTTCACCTCACCGCTCCGGCTACACCTTC
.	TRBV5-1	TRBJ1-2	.	CASSTDPLAGYGYTF	TGCGCCAGCAGCACGGACCCCCTCGCGGGCTATGGCTACACCTTC
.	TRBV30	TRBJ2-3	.	CAWGIGGGRFTDTQYF	TGTGCCTGGGGGATTGGGGGCGGCCGATTCACAGATACGCAGTATTTT
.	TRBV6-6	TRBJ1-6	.	CASSLHGGNSPLHF	TGTGCCAGCAGTCTCCATGGGGGGAATTCACCCCTCCACTTT
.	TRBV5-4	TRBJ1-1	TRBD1	CAMEGAQFGTEAFF	TGTGCCATGGAGGGGGCGCAATTTGGGACTGAAGCTTTCTTT
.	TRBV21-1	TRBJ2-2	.	CASSVTGTRGAVF	TGTGCCAGCAGCGTTACCGGGACTCGGGGAGCTGTTTTT
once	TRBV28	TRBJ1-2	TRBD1	CASSFRTGGGYHGYTF	TGTGCCAGCAGTTTCAGGACAGGGGGCGGGTATCATGGCTACACCTTC
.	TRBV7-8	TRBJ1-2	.	CASSLASAANYGYTF	TGTGCCAGCAGCTTAGCGTCAGCCGCTAACTATGGCTACACCTTC
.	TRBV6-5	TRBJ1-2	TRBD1	CASRRDRGLGYTF	TGTGCCAGCAGACGGGACAGGGGGCTAGGCTACACCTTC
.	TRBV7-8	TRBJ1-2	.	CASRPTGNNYGYTF	TGTGCCAGCAGACCTACAGGAAATAACTATGGCTACACCTTC
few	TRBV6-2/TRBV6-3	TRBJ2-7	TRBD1	CASSFHPAGTGAYEQYF	TGTGCCAGCAGCTTCCACCCCGCCGGGACAGGGGCCTACGAGCAGTACTTC
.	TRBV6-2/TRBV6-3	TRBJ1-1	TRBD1	CASSRAQRDRRNTEAFF	TGTGCCAGCAGCAGAGCCCAGCGGGACAGGAGGAACACTGAAGCTTTCTTT
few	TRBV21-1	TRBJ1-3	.	CASSKTGGSGNTIYF	TGTGCCAGCAGCAAAACAGGGGGTTCTGGAAACACCATATATTTT
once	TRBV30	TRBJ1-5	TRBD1	CAWGQGVNQPQHF	TGTGCCTGGGGACAGGGGGTCAATCAGCCCCAGCATTTT
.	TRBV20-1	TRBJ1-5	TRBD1	CSASGQGAQNQPQHF	TGCAGTGCTAGTGGGCAGGGGGCTCAAAATCAGCCCCAGCATTTT
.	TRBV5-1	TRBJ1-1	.	CASSTADRATEAFF	TGCGCCAGCAGCACGGCCGACAGAGCCACTGAAGCTTTCTTT
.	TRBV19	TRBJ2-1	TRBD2	CASSIPAGAMYNEQFF	TGTGCCAGTAGTATACCAGCGGGGGCGATGTACAATGAGCAGTTCTTC
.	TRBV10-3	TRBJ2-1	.	CAISGKATNGQFF	TGTGCCATCAGTGGAAAAGCTACAAATGGGCAGTTCTTC
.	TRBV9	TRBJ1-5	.	CASSPGGGGQPQHF	TGTGCCAGCAGCCCGGGGGGGGGAGGTCAGCCCCAGCATTTT
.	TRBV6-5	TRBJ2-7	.	CASSYRGLQYEQYF	TGTGCCAGCAGTTACAGAGGGCTCCAGTACGAGCAGTACTTC
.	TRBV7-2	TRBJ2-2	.	CASSLVGVGGELFF	TGTGCCAGCAGCTTAGTCGGGGTAGGCGGGGAGCTGTTTTTT
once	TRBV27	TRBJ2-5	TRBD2	CASRLAVGETQYF	TGTGCCAGCAGGCTAGCGGTGGGAGAGACCCAGTACTTC
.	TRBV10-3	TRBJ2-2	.	CAIQSGPGELFF	TGTGCCATTCAGTCTGGGCCCGGGGAGCTGTTTTTT
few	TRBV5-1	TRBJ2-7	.	CASSTSPDGDEQYF	TGCGCCAGCAGCACAAGCCCGGACGGGGACGAGCAGTACTTC
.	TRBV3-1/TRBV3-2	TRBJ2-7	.	CASSQAGREQYF	TGTGCCAGCAGCCAAGCGGGGCGCGAGCAGTACTTC
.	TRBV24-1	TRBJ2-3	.	CATSDERALQPDTQYF	TGTGCCACCAGTGACGAGCGGGCCCTCCAACCGGATACGCAGTATTTT
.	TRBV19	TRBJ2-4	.	CASSISGGNIQYF	TGTGCCAGTAGTATATCCGGGGGAAACATTCAGTACTTC
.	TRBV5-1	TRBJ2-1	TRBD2	CASSFDGLAGEPYNEQFF	TGCGCCAGCAGCTTCGACGGACTAGCGGGAGAACCCTACAATGAGCAGTTCTTC
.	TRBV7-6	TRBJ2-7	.	CASSSWGNSYEQYF	TGTGCCAGCAGCTCGTGGGGTAACTCCTACGAGCAGTACTTC
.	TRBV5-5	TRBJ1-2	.	CASSLGPLNYGYTF	TGTGCCAGCAGCTTGGGGCCCCTGAACTATGGCTACACCTTC
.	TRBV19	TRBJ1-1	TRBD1	CASGLLTGDTEAFF	TGTGCCAGTGGTCTCTTAACAGGGGACACTGAAGCTTTCTTT
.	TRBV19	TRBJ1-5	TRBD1	CASTPTGAWGYSNQPQHF	TGTGCCAGTACTCCAACAGGGGCTTGGGGATATAGCAATCAGCCCCAGCATTTT
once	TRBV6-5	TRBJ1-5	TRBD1	CASLHRGSNQPQHF	TGTGCCAGCCTACACAGGGGGAGCAATCAGCCCCAGCATTTT
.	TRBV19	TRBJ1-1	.	CASSGASGMDTEAFF	TGTGCCAGTAGCGGAGCCTCAGGGATGGACACTGAAGCTTTCTTT
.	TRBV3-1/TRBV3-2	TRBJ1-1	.	CASSLWTVNTEAFF	TGTGCCAGCAGCCTGTGGACGGTGAACACTGAAGCTTTCTTT
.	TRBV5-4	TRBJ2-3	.	CASSFSGTTDTQYF	TGTGCCAGCAGCTTTAGCGGAACCACAGATACGCAGTATTTT
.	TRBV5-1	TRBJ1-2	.	CASSPGGVDYGYTF	TGCGCCAGCAGCCCGGGGGGGGTTGACTATGGCTACACCTTC
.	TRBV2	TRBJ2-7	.	CASSPTGRNEQYF	TGTGCCAGCAGTCCGACAGGGAGGAACGAGCAGTACTTC
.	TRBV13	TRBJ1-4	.	CASSLVLGTNEKLFF	TGTGCCAGCAGCTTAGTGCTGGGGACTAATGAAAAACTGTTTTTT
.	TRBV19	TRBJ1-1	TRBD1	CASRERDRVAFF	TGTGCCAGTAGGGAACGAGACAGGGTAGCTTTCTTT
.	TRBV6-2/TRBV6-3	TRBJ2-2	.	CASSYPHNTGELFF	TGTGCCAGCAGTTACCCGCACAACACCGGGGAGCTGTTTTTT
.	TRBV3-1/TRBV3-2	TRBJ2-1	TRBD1	CASSHETGTGGNEQFF	TGTGCCAGCAGCCATGAAACCGGGACAGGGGGCAATGAGCAGTTCTTC
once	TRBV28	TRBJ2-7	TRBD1	CASQTGTVLYEQYF	TGTGCCAGCCAAACCGGGACAGTCCTCTACGAGCAGTACTTC
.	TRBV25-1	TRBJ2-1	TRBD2	CASKTSGSNEQFF	TGTGCCAGCAAGACTAGCGGGAGTAATGAGCAGTTCTTC
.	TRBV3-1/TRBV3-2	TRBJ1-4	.	CASSQDEGEAEKLFF	TGTGCCAGCAGCCAAGATGAGGGGGAGGCTGAAAAACTGTTTTTT
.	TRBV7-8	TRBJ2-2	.	CASRSRGTGELFF	TGTGCCAGCAGGTCAAGAGGGACCGGGGAGCTGTTTTTT
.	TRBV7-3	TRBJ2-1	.	CASSPMGPPGNEQFF	TGTGCCAGCAGCCCAATGGGGCCACCGGGTAATGAGCAGTTCTTC
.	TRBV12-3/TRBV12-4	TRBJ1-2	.	CASSFTVNYGYTF	TGTGCCAGCAGTTTTACAGTTAACTATGGCTACACCTTC